This T cell receptor (beta chain) was recorded in a study of T cells after yellow fever vaccination (dated by TCRdb to between 2019 and 2020). With regard to the full study: The SMART-Seq v4 Ultra Low Input RNA kit was used to prepare libraries from fractions with low cell numbers. To follow T-cell clones before and after both primary and booster YFV17D yellow fever vaccination, bulk TCR alpha and beta repertoires underwent longitudinal sequencing. Two healthy male donors made up the cohort, one aged 18 to 29 years and the other aged 30 to 40 years. Blood samples were taken at several timepoints before and after primary and secondary immunization, and bulk PBMC replicates and cell subsets were isolated.

Per the publication, the treatment or condition label means: live attenuated yellow fever vaccine strain. At each blood-draw timepoint, two biological replicates of bulk PBMCs were obtained. PBMCs were isolated from peripheral blood using a standard Ficoll-Paque protocol. TriZol was used to extract RNA from bulk PBMCs, CD4 and CD8 fractions, and dextramer-positive and dextramer-negative fractions. Synthesis of TCR cDNA relied on 5'RACE template switching, a step that introduced a universal primer site along with unique molecular identifiers. Priming for cDNA synthesis came from both the TCR alpha and TCR beta constant segments. Two PCR steps were used to amplify libraries, with sample barcodes and sequencing adapters being added in the second step. Sequencing of the libraries was done on either Illumina HiSeq 2500 (2x100 bp) or NovaSeq (2x150 bp). On the study's bioinformatics: MIGEC handled demultiplexing of reads and collapsing into UMI consensus sequences, while MiXCR performed V(D)J alignment. Clonotypes responding to the vaccine were identified with edgeR on replicate PBMC samples, with the criteria of FDR below 0.01 and a log2 fold change above 5 up to day 15. CD4 or CD8 identity was assigned to each bulk clonotype according to whether the clonotype was present at higher abundance in the sequenced CD4 repertoire or the sequenced CD8 repertoire. Starting from the raw public reads, TCRdb applied fastp trimming at Q25, assembled clones with MiXCR and retained in-frame beta chains. Each CDR3 protein gets just one entry, which takes the most common genes and DNA from the rows behind it. None of the V and J calls come from the authors' own analysis; TCRdb made them. The sample table records under 600,000 distinct CDR3 sequences; roughly 13% of these occur just once. The leading ten clones occupy about an eighth of the sample.

About this clonotype itself: The specificity of this receptor is unknown. No base qualities exist here, and no much larger clone lies one base off it.

Overall study results and their limits: Because abundant contaminating clonotypes from the bulk population could be contained in FACS-sorted repertoires, computational filtering was required. After the booster, most of the clones that had expanded following primary vaccination were detected again (roughly 97% of CD4 and roughly 88% of CD8), which suggests that memory was broadly maintained. Only two donors were included in the study, so the extent to which the findings can be generalized is limited. The secondary T-cell response was found to be weaker but faster than the primary response, with a peak reached on day 5 rather than on day 15. A small fraction of clonotypes showed up in both the CD4 and CD8 compartments, probably as a result of convergent recombination.

This sequence was found in a man aged 25-45 years who received the YFV17D yellow fever vaccine. This sample comprised PBMCs, obtained on the day of the yellow fever booster vaccination.

The nucleotide sequence reads as follows: TGCAGTGCTAGCGGGACCTTCTCCTACGAGCAGTACTTC. Its protein reads: CSASGTFSYEQYF. The receptor chain draws on TRBV20-1 and TRBJ2-7, with the D call perhaps TRBD1 or TRBD2, each one matching 5 bases. From a lookup of the germline V gene (reference sequence), CDR1 and CDR2 are DFQATT and SNEGSKA. The CDR3 sequence holds 13 residues, the cysteine and phenylalanine included. CDR3 DNA is the only sequence kept; it has 39 bases, read in frame from the first base. V and J lose 3 bases and 0 bases, and a span of 9 bases separates them.